This TCR beta chain was sequenced for a study of CD8+CD57+ T cells in acquired aplastic anemia. Background on the study: An average of roughly 2.9 ug of DNA was obtained from sorted CD4+ and CD8+ cells.

There are 13 residues in the CDR3. Trimming cost V 7 bases and J 0 bases, with 9 bases left between them. All sequencing subjects had displayed CD8+CD57+ cell expansion on flow cytometry. Blood was sampled before the patients had received any therapy. The study profiled TCR beta VDJ and CDR3 using genomic DNA as template. TCRdb re-called the reads with MiXCR, one entry per CDR3 protein. The table records under 500,000 distinct CDR3 sequences, under 40% of them present only once. The sample holds many counts of this clonotype. What it binds is unknown. Findings of the study overall: CD8+ Simpson's diversity did not differ significantly between patients and controls. About 27 CD8+ CDR3 sequences were shared between patients and controls.

Sequenced input: sorted CD4+, CD8+, or CD8+CD57+ T cells (not recorded which) from PBMCs. The chain combines TRBV12-3 or TRBV12-4 with TRBJ1-1; D gene ambiguous. The receptor was isolated from a human donor with aplastic anemia. CDR3 region: CASTLAVNTEAFF. CDR3 DNA: TGTGCCAGCACCCTGGCGGTGAACACTGAAGCTTTCTTT.